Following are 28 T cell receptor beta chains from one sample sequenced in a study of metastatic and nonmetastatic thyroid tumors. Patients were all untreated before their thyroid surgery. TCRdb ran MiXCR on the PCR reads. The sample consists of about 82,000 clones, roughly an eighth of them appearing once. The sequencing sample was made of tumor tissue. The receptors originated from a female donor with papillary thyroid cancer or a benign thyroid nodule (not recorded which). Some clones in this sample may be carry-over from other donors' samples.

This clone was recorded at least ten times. CDR3 loop: CSASRQLRGELFF. The CDR3 DNA sequence: TGCAGTGCTTCGCGCCAACTAAGGGGGGAGCTGTTTTTT. The V call is TRBV20-1, the J call TRBJ2-2; D is uncertain. Trimming stripped 5 bases from V and 8 bases from J, with 15 bases between. CDR1 is DFQATT and CDR2 is SNEGSKA in the germline V gene (reference sequence). The CDR3 is 13 residues long.

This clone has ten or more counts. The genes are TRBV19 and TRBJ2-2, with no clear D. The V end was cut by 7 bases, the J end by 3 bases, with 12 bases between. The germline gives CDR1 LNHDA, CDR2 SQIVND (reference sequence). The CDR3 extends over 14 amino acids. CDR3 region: CASTDGPDTGELFF. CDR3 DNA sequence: TGTGCCAGTACTGACGGCCCGGACACCGGGGAGCTGTTTTTT. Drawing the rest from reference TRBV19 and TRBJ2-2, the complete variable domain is DGGITQSPKYLFRKEGQNVTLSCEQNLNHDAMYWYRQDPGQGLRLIYYSQIVNDFQKGDIAEGYSVSREKKESFPLTVTSAQKNPTAFYLCASTDGPDTGELFFGEGSRLTVL.

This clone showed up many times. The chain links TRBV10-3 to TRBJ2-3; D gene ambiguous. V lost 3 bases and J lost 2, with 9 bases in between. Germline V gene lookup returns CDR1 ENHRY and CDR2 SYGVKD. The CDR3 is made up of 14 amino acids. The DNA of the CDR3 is TGTGCCATCAGTGAAGGATCCGTCACAGATACGCAGTATTTT. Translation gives CAISEGSVTDTQYF.

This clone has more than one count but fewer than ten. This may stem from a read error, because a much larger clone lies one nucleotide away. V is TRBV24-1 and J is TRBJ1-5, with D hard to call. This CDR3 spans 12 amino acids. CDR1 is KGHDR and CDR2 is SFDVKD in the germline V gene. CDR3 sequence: CATNDFGQPQHF. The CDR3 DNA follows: TGTGCCACCAATGATTTCGGTCAGCCCCAGCATTTT.

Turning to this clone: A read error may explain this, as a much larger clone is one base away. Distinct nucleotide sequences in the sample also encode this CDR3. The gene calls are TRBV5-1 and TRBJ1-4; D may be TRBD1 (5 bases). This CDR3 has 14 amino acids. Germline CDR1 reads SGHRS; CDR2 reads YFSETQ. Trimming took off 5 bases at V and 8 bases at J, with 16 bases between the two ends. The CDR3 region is CASSPPGDLEKLFF. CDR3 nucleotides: TGCGCCAGCAGTCCGCCGGGGGACCTAGAAAAACTGTTTTTT.

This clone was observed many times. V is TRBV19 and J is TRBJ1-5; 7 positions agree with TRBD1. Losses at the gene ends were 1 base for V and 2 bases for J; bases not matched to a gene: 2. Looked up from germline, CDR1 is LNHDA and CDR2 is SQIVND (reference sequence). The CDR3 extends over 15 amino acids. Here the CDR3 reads CASSIAGGGNQPQHF. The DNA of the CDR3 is TGTGCCAGTAGTATAGCAGGGGGGGGCAATCAGCCCCAGCATTTT.

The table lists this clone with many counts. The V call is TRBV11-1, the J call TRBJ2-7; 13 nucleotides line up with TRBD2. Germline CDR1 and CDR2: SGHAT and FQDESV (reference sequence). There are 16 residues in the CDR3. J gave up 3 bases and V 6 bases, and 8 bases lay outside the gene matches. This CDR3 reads CASSRTSGRGGYEQYF. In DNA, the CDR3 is TGTGCCAGCAGTCGGACTAGCGGGAGAGGGGGCTACGAGCAGTACTTC.

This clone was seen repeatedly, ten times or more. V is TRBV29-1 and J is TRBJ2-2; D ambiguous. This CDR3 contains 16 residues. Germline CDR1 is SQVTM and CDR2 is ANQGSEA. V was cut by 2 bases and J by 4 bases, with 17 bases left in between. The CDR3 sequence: CSVETSDPSVTGELFF. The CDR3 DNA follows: TGCAGCGTTGAAACCTCGGATCCCTCAGTCACCGGGGAGCTGTTTTTT.

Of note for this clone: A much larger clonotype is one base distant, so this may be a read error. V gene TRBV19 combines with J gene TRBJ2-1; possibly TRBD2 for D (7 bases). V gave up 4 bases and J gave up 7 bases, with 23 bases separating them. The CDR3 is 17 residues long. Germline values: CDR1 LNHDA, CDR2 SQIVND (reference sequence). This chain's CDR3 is CASSNGRRDKRGNEQFF. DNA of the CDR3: TGTGCCAGTAGTAACGGGAGGCGGGATAAGAGGGGGAATGAGCAGTTCTTC.

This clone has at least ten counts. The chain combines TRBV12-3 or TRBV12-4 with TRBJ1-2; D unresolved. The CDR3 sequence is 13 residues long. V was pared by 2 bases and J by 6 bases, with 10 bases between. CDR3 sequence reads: CASSLKVEHGYTF. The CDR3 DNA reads TGTGCCAGCAGTTTAAAGGTTGAGCATGGCTACACCTTC.

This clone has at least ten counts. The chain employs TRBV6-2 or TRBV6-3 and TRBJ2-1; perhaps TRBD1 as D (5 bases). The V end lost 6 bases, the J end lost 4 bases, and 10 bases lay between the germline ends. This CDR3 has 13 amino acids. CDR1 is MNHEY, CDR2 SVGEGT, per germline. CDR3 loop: CASSNRIYNEQFF. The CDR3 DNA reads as TGTGCCAGCAGCAACAGGATATACAATGAGCAGTTCTTC.

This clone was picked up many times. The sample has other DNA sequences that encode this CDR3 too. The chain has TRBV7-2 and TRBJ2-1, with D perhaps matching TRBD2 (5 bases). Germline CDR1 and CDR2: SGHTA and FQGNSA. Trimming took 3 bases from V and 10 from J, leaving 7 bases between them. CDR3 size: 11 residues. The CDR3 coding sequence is TGTGCCAGCAGCTTCGGACTCGAGCAGTTCTTC. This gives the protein CASSFGLEQFF.

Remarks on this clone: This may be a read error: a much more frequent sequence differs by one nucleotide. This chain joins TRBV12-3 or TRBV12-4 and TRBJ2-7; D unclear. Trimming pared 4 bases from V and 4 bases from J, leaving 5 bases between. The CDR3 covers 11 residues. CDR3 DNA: TGTGCCAGCAGTTCACTATACGAGCAGTACTTC. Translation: CASSSLYEQYF.

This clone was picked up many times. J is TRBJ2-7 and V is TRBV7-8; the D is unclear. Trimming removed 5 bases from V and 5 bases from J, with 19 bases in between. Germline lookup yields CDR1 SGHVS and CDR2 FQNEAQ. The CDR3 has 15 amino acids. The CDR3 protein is CASSNRSGRLDEQYF. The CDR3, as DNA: TGTGCCAGCAGCAATCGTAGTGGCCGACTTGACGAGCAGTACTTC.

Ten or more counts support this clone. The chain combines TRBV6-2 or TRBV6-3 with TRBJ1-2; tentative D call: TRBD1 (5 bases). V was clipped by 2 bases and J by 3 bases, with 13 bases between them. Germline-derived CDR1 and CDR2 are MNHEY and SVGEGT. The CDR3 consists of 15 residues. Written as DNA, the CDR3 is TGTGCCAGCAGTTACGCGGGGGAGGGACACTATGGCTACACCTTC. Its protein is CASSYAGEGHYGYTF.

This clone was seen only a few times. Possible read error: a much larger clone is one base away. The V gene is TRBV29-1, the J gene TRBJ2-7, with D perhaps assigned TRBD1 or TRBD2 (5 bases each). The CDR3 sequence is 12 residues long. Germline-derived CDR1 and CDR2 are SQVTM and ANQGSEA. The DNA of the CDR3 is TGCATCGTAGGGACGGCGTCCTACGAGCAGTACTTC. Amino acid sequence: CIVGTASYEQYF.

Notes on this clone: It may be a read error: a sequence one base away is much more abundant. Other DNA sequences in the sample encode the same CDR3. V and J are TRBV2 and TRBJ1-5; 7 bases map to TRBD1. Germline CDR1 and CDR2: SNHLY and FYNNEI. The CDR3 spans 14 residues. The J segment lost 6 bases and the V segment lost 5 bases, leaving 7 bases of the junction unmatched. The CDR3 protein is CASSRRGQGQPQHF. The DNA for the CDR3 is TGTGCCAGCAGTCGAAGGGGGCAGGGTCAGCCCCAGCATTTT.

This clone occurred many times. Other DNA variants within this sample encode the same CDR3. CDR3 bases: TGTGCCAGCAGTTTAAGTGGGACTGAAGCTTTCTTT. Protein sequence: CASSLSGTEAFF. This rearrangement joins TRBV12-3 or TRBV12-4 to TRBJ1-1; no clear D. The germline V and J ends were trimmed by 2 bases and 5 bases, with 6 bases remaining between them. The CDR3 loop spans 12 amino acids.

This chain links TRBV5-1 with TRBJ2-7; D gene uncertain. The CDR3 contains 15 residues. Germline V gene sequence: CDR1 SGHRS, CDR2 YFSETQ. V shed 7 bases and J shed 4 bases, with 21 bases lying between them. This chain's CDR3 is CASGWVGTQRYEQYF. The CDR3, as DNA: TGCGCCAGCGGGTGGGTGGGTACCCAACGGTACGAGCAGTACTTC.

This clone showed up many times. CDR3 in amino acids: CSAYRTSGGYNEQFF. As DNA, the CDR3 is TGCAGTGCTTACCGAACTAGCGGAGGATACAATGAGCAGTTCTTC. The chain combines TRBV20-1 with TRBJ2-1; TRBD2 aligns across 8 bases. In germline, CDR1 is DFQATT, CDR2 SNEGSKA (reference sequence). CDR3 size: 15 residues. V lost 5 bases to trimming and J lost 4 bases; unmatched junction nucleotides: 10.

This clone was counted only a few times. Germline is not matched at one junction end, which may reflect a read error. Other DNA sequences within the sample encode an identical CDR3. CDR3 coding DNA: TGTGCCAGTAGTGAAGAAGAGTTTCAGCCCCGACATTTT. This translates into CASSEEEFQPRHF. The chain is built from TRBV6-1 and TRBJ1-5; D is ambiguous. The CDR3 runs 13 residues. CDR1 and CDR2 from the germline V gene are MNHNS and SASEGT.

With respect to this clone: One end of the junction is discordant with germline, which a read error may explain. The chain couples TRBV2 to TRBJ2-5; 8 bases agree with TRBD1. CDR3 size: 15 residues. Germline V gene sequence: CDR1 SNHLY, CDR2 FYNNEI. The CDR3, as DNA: TGCGCCACACCGACAGGGGCGGGATGGAGAGAGACCCAGTACTTC. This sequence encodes CATPTGAGWRETQYF.

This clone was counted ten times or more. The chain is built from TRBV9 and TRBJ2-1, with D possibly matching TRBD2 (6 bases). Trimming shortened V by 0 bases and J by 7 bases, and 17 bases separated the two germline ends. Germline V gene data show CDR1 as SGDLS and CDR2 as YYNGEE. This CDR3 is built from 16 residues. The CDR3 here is CASSVGVGTLRNEQFF. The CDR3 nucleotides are TGTGCCAGCAGCGTAGGCGTGGGGACTTTAAGGAATGAGCAGTTCTTC.

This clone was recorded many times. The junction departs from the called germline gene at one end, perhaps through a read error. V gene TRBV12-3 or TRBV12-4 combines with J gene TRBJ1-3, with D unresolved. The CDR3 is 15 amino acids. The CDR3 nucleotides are TGTGCCAGCAGTTTAGCAGCACTCTCTGGAAACACCATACATTTT. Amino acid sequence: CASSLAALSGNTIHF.

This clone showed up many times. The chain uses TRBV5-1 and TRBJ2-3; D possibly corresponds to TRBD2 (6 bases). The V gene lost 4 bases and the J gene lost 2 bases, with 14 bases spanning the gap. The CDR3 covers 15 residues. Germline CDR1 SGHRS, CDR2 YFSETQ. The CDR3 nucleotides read TGCGCCAGCAGCACGGGACTGGGGCTCACAGATACGCAGTATTTT. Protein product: CASSTGLGLTDTQYF.

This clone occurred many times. CDR3 DNA: TGCAGTGCTAGTCGGGGGGGATCCTATAATTCACCCCTCCACTTT. Residues: CSASRGGSYNSPLHF. The chain is built from TRBV20-1 and TRBJ1-6; a weak D match, TRBD1 (5 bases). V gave up 3 bases and J gave up 1 base, with 10 bases separating them. CDR1 and CDR2 from the germline V gene are DFQATT and SNEGSKA (reference sequence). This CDR3 region has 15 residues.

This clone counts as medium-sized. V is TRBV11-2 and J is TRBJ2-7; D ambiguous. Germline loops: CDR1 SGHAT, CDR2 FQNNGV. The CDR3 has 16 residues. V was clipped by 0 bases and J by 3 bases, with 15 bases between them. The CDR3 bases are TGTGCCAGCAGCTTAGAAGCCTCGGGCAGGTTCTACGAGCAGTACTTC. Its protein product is CASSLEASGRFYEQYF.

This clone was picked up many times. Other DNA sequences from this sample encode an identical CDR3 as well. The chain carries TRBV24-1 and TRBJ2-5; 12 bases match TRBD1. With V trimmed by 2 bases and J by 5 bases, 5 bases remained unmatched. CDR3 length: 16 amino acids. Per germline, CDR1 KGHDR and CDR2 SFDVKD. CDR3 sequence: CATSDSGQGATETQYF. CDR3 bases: TGTGCCACCAGTGATTCGGGACAGGGGGCGACGGAGACCCAGTACTTC.